The clone carrying this TCR beta chain came up a few times. The antigen remains undetermined. Germline V lookup: CDR1 DFQATT, CDR2 SNEGSKA (reference sequence). The CDR3 is 15 amino acids. With 0 bases clipped from V and 4 bases from J, the junction kept 3 bases outside the gene matches. The data are from a study of post-analysis software for immune sequencing data. Study in general: Relapsing-remitting, secondary progressive and progressive-relapsing multiple sclerosis were all included among the disease courses. Findings and limits, study-wide: TRBV segments more frequent in patients than in controls numbered a few and included TRBV5-6, TRBV5-1 and TRBV20-1. Samples sharing a preparation batch grouped tightly together when assessed by F measure.

Unique-molecular-identifier-tagged TCR beta cDNA libraries were used. T cells, roughly 0.9 to 11 million of them, yielded around 460,000 cDNA molecules. TCRdb reprocessed the PCR reads via MiXCR and lists one record per CDR3 protein. The data hold about 200,000 distinct CDR3 sequences, with approximately 30% observed a single time. This TCR was sampled from a girl aged 2-17 years with multiple sclerosis. The chain carries TRBV20-1 and TRBJ2-3; 11 bases agree with TRBD2. Sequencing used blood. CDR3 coding DNA: TGCAGTGCTAGAGATAGCGGGGGGGCCCCAGATACGCAGTATTTT. Translated, it gives CSARDSGGAPDTQYF.